The sequence of this T cell receptor (beta chain) was determined in a study of T-cell reconstitution after alpha-beta-depleted transplantation in children. Per germline, CDR1 KGHDR and CDR2 SFDVKD. The V gene lost 0 bases and the J gene lost 5 bases, with 19 bases spanning the gap. The CDR3 is 18 residues long. The sample holds a few counts of this clonotype. Its antigen is as yet unknown. Broader study findings: Some patients showed high day-60 TCRbeta diversity, which derived from surviving recipient T cells and thymic progenitors. After one year, T-cell counts and TCRbeta diversity mostly came from new T cells.

Unique molecular identifiers were used to barcode this TCRbeta library. A single record per CDR3 protein comes from TCRdb applying MiXCR to the PCR reads. The table has 200,000 to 250,000 distinct CDR3 sequences, around 8% seen once. V is TRBV24-1 and J is TRBJ1-5, with D hard to call. Sequenced here: PBMCs, mostly from graft donor cells, sampled 180 days after TCRalphabeta/CD19-depleted stem cell transplant. This clonotype was obtained from a male patient between 5 and 17 years old who had a stem cell transplant for acute lymphoblastic leukemia, so the T cells may come from the graft donor. CDR3 in amino acids: CATSDLRRAGIHYQPQHF. The CDR3 nucleotides read TGTGCCACCAGTGATTTGCGTCGGGCAGGCATTCATTATCAGCCCCAGCATTTT.